The 6 T cell receptor beta chains given below trace back to one sample, sequenced in a study of blood T cell repertoires in COVID-19. TCRdb keeps only in-frame clones here, not all; method: immunoSEQ multiplex PCR. The sample records 150,000 or so clones, about 87% being singletons. The sample consisted of peripheral blood. Every receptor here comes from a woman aged 50 to 60 with acute or convalescent COVID-19.

This chain connects TRBV10-3 to TRBJ1-1; no reliable D call. The CDR3 extends over 16 amino acids. The V end lost 5 bases, the J end lost 1 base, and 17 bases lay between the germline ends. Per germline, CDR1 ENHRY and CDR2 SYGVKD. The CDR3 DNA reads TGTGCCATCAGTACCGTGATGGCGGGTACGAACACTGAAGCTTTCTTT. Protein product: CAISTVMAGTNTEAFF.

CDR3 protein: CASSSLYRVNSPLHF. The CDR3 DNA sequence: TGTGCCAGCAGTTCCCTCTACAGGGTTAATTCACCCCTCCACTTT. J is TRBJ1-6 and V is TRBV27; maybe TRBD1 (6 bases). Between the trimmed V and J ends, which lost 4 bases and 6 bases, there was a span of 13 bases. This CDR3 spans 15 amino acids. The germline V gene encodes CDR1 MNHEY and CDR2 SMNVEV (reference sequence).

As concerns this clone: This sample includes further DNA sequences coding for the same CDR3. The V call is TRBV7-2, the J call TRBJ1-3, with unresolved D. CDR3 length equals 14 residues. V lost 1 base and J lost 0, with 4 bases in between. Per germline, CDR1 SGHTA and CDR2 FQGNSA. The CDR3 coding sequence is TGTGCCAGCAGCTTAGGAGGCTCTGGAAACACCATATATTTT. Translation gives CASSLGGSGNTIYF.

The CDR3 nucleotides read TGTGCCAGCTCACCATCTCTAGCGTCTAGCACAGATACGCAGTATTTT. It encodes CASSPSLASSTDTQYF. The gene calls are TRBV18 and TRBJ2-3; tentative D call: TRBD2 (6 bases). V lost 2 bases and J 0 bases, leaving 12 bases between the germline ends. The CDR3 runs 16 residues. The germline CDR1 and CDR2 sequences are KGHSH and LQKENI.

The genes are TRBV13 and TRBJ1-6; weak D call: TRBD1 (5 bases). V lost 5 bases, J lost 12 bases, and 11 bases lay in between. CDR3 length: 12 amino acids. Germline loops: CDR1 PRHDT, CDR2 FYEKMQ (reference sequence). The DNA of the CDR3 is TGTGCCAGCAGCCCAGGGTTGAGACCCCTCCACTTT. Translated: CASSPGLRPLHF.

The chain carries TRBV10-3 and TRBJ1-6; D gene unclear. The CDR3 covers 12 residues. Trimming stripped 11 bases from V and 7 bases from J, with 12 bases between. Germline V gene sequence: CDR1 ENHRY, CDR2 SYGVKD. The DNA for the CDR3 is TGTGCCGTCGAGGGATTGAATTCACCCCTCCACTTT. As protein: CAVEGLNSPLHF.